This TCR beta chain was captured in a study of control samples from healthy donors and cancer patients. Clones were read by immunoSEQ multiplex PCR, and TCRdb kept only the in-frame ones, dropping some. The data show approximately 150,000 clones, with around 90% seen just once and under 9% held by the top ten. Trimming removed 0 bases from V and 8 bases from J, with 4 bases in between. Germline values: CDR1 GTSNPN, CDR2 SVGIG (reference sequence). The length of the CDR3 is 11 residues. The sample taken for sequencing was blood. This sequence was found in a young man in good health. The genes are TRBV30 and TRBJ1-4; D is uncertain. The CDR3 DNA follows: TGTGCCTGGAGTGTAGGGGAAAAACTGTTTTTT. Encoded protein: CAWSVGEKLFF. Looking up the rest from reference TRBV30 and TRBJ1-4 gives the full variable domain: SQTIHQWPATLVQPVGSPLSLECTVEGTSNPNLYWYRQAAGRGLQLLFYSVGIGQISSEVPQNLSASRPQDRQFILSSKKLLLSDSGFYLCAWSVGEKLFFGSGTQLSVL.